The 32 T cell receptor beta chains below were found in one sample sequenced in a study of T-cell reconstitution after alpha-beta-depleted transplantation in children. Unique molecular identifiers featured in how the TCRbeta library was prepared. Via MiXCR, TCRdb re-called the PCR reads, giving one row per CDR3 protein. The table shows about 48,000 distinct CDR3 sequences, with 5.8% occurring only once. Specimen: PBMCs, mostly from graft donor cells, collected 60 days after TCRalphabeta/CD19-depleted stem cell transplant. The receptors were sampled from a female patient aged 2-9 years who had a stem cell transplant for aplastic anemia, so the T cells may come from the graft donor.

The table lists this clonotype with many counts. This sequence joins TRBV20-1 and TRBJ2-3; no firm D call. This CDR3 has 13 residues. Between the trimmed V and J ends, which lost 5 bases and 1 base, there was a span of 10 bases. The germline V gene has CDR1 DFQATT and CDR2 SNEGSKA (reference sequence). The CDR3 loop is CSAFEPGTDTQYF. The CDR3 DNA reads as TGCAGTGCTTTCGAACCCGGCACAGATACGCAGTATTTT.

In its sample, this clonotype was seen a few times. The chain has TRBV7-3 and TRBJ2-5; a weak D match, TRBD1 (5 bases). This CDR3 has 13 amino acids. V shed 3 bases and J shed 2 bases, with 7 bases lying between them. Per germline, CDR1 SGHTA and CDR2 FQGTGA. The CDR3 sequence: CASSFRTQETQYF. The CDR3 DNA follows: TGTGCCAGCAGCTTCCGGACACAAGAGACCCAGTACTTC.

The chain uses TRBV12-3 or TRBV12-4 and TRBJ2-2; a weak D match, TRBD1 (5 bases). This CDR3 is 15 amino acids long. The ends were cut back, 6 bases at V and 5 bases at J, with 16 bases in the middle. CDR3 region: CASSSRIAGTGELFF. The CDR3 DNA sequence: TGTGCCAGCAGCTCGAGAATAGCAGGGACCGGGGAGCTGTTTTTT.

By share of the sample, this clonotype is medium-sized. This rearrangement joins TRBV29-1 to TRBJ2-3; possibly TRBD1 or TRBD2 for D (5 bases each). The CDR3 totals 13 residues. The germline V and J ends were trimmed by 3 bases and 8 bases, with 15 bases remaining between them. Germline V CDR1 and CDR2: SQVTM, ANQGSEA. CDR3 DNA: TGCAGCGTTGACTTTTGGGACGGTACTACGCAGTATTTT. It specifies CSVDFWDGTTQYF.

The chain employs TRBV29-1 and TRBJ1-1; TRBD1 might be the D (5 bases). V lost 3 bases, J lost 3 bases, and 11 bases lay in between. CDR3 length equals 13 residues. Germline V gene sequence: CDR1 SQVTM, CDR2 ANQGSEA. The CDR3 region has the DNA TGCAGCGTTGACAGGGAAGGGGACACTGAAGCTTTCTTT. Its translation: CSVDREGDTEAFF.

There are many counts of this clonotype. The CDR3 here is CASSPQGTNTEAFF. CDR3 nucleotides: TGTGCCAGCAGCCCCCAGGGGACTAACACTGAAGCTTTCTTT. This chain connects TRBV7-2 to TRBJ1-1; D possibly corresponds to TRBD1 (6 bases). Germline loops: CDR1 SGHTA, CDR2 FQGNSA. Trimming left V 5 bases short and J 2 bases short, with 12 bases between. The CDR3 is 14 amino acids.

This clonotype was seen at least ten times. The chain is built from TRBV7-9 and TRBJ1-3; D uncertain. The germline V and J ends were trimmed by 8 bases and 1 base, with 24 bases remaining between them. CDR3 size: 18 residues. Germline V gene data show CDR1 as SEHNR and CDR2 as FQNEAQ (reference sequence). CDR3 amino acids: CASALGGGGPRSGNTIYF. The CDR3 region has the DNA TGTGCCAGCGCCCTTGGAGGCGGCGGACCACGATCTGGAAACACCATATATTTT.

This clonotype was seen at least ten times. J is TRBJ2-3 and V is TRBV20-1, with 9 bases identical to TRBD2. This CDR3 comprises 15 residues. CDR1 is DFQATT, CDR2 SNEGSKA, per germline (reference sequence). V dropped 7 bases and J dropped 1; count of bases not matched to a gene: 9. Here the CDR3 DNA reads TGCAGTGGAATCCCGACTAGCGGTCGCACAGATACGCAGTATTTT. Encoded protein: CSGIPTSGRTDTQYF.

A few counts support this clonotype. CDR3 sequence reads: CAWSSTQGLSYEQYF. The CDR3 DNA sequence: TGTGCCTGGAGTAGTACCCAGGGCCTATCCTACGAGCAGTACTTC. V is TRBV30 and J is TRBJ2-7; tentatively, D is TRBD1 (5 bases). The V end lost 2 bases, the J end lost 1 base, and 15 bases lay between the germline ends. The CDR3 runs to 15 residues. Per germline, CDR1 GTSNPN and CDR2 SVGIG (reference sequence).

This clonotype occurred many times. The rearrangement joins TRBV27 to TRBJ1-4; no definite D call. V dropped 5 bases and J dropped 8 bases, with 12 bases sitting between them. This CDR3 has 13 amino acids. CDR1 is MNHEY, CDR2 SMNVEV, per germline (reference sequence). The CDR3 bases are TGTGCCAGCAGTCCGAGGCAGAGGGAAAAACTGTTTTTT. Its protein is CASSPRQREKLFF.

This clonotype was counted many times. This chain connects TRBV6-6 to TRBJ2-5; the D is unclear. The V end lost 8 bases, the J end lost 0 bases, and 7 bases lay between the germline ends. This CDR3 comprises 12 residues. Per germline, CDR1 MNHNY and CDR2 SVGAGI (reference sequence). DNA for the CDR3: TGTGCCAGCGGTGCGAACCAAGAGACCCAGTACTTC. Amino acid sequence: CASGANQETQYF.

This clonotype has at least ten counts. The chain employs TRBV20-1 and TRBJ1-2; no reliable D call. This CDR3 region has 12 residues. The V gene lost 6 bases and the J gene lost 5 bases, with 13 bases spanning the gap. Germline values: CDR1 DFQATT, CDR2 SNEGSKA (reference sequence). As DNA, the CDR3 is TGCAGTGCCAAACACGGAGTTTATGGCTACACCTTC. Its protein is CSAKHGVYGYTF.

This clonotype was observed a few times. The chain couples TRBV11-2 to TRBJ2-3; 8 nucleotides agree with TRBD2. V gave up 1 base and J gave up 2 bases; unmatched junction bases: 8. In germline, CDR1 is SGHAT, CDR2 FQNNGV. The length of the CDR3 is 17 residues. The CDR3 region is CASSLGRGRGATDTQYF. CDR3 DNA: TGTGCCAGCAGCTTAGGACGCGGGCGGGGGGCCACAGATACGCAGTATTTT.

This clonotype was seen ten or more times. This chain joins TRBV20-1 and TRBJ2-1; D is possibly TRBD1 (5 bases). The CDR3 loop spans 14 amino acids. V was clipped by 0 bases and J by 9 bases, with 15 bases between them. The germline CDR1 and CDR2 sequences are DFQATT and SNEGSKA (reference sequence). The CDR3 region is CSAREAGKSGEQFF. In DNA, the CDR3 is TGCAGTGCTAGAGAGGCAGGGAAGTCGGGTGAGCAGTTCTTC.

Many counts were recorded for this clonotype. The J gene is TRBJ2-5, the V gene TRBV7-9; tentatively, D is TRBD2 (6 bases). Germline V gene sequence: CDR1 SEHNR, CDR2 FQNEAQ (reference sequence). The germline V and J ends were trimmed by 1 base and 5 bases, with 17 bases remaining between them. This CDR3 is built from 16 residues. The CDR3 DNA is TGTGCCAGCAGCTTAGGCGGTAGCGGCGTGAGGGAGACCCAGTACTTC. It specifies CASSLGGSGVRETQYF. Full variable domain (rest looked up from reference TRBV7-9 and TRBJ2-5): DTGVSQNPRHKITKRGQNVTFRCDPISEHNRLYWYRQTLGQGPEFLTYFQNEAQLEKSRLLSDRFSAERPKGSFSTLEIQRTEQGDSAMYLCASSLGGSGVRETQYFGPGTRLLVL.

This clonotype was counted ten times or more. Written as DNA, the CDR3 is TGCAGCGCCCAACATGACCCTAATCAGCCCCAGCATTTT. Its translation is CSAQHDPNQPQHF. The chain carries TRBV29-1 and TRBJ1-5; D ambiguous. The length of the CDR3 is 13 residues. The germline V gene has CDR1 SQVTM and CDR2 ANQGSEA. V gave up 7 bases and J gave up 4 bases, with 14 bases separating them.

This clonotype was seen more than once but under ten times. The rearrangement links TRBV7-9 to TRBJ2-5, with 7 nucleotides matching TRBD1. This CDR3 has 14 residues. CDR1 and CDR2 (germline): SEHNR, FQNEAQ (reference sequence). V shed 0 bases and J 5 bases; nucleotides not matched to a gene: 3. The CDR3 nucleotides are TGTGCCAGCAGCTTAGCAGACAGGGAGGAGACCCAGTACTTC. Translated: CASSLADREETQYF.

This clonotype was found many times. This rearrangement joins TRBV20-1 to TRBJ1-2, with 9 bases that match TRBD1. Germline V CDR1 and CDR2: DFQATT, SNEGSKA (reference sequence). This CDR3 is built from 15 residues. The junction had 14 bases not matched to a gene; V was cut back by 5 bases and J by 7 bases. The CDR3 region has the DNA TGCAGTGCTGGTGATCCGGGACAGGGTTCGAGTGGCTACACCTTC. Protein sequence: CSAGDPGQGSSGYTF.

There are many counts of this clonotype. The rearrangement uses TRBV3-1 and TRBJ2-5, with 10 positions matching TRBD2. The CDR3 consists of 13 residues. The V and J ends lost 4 bases and 5 bases, in that order; junction bases with no gene match: 1. Germline V gene sequence: CDR1 LGHDT, CDR2 YNNKEL (reference sequence). The CDR3 sequence is CASSRGLAETQYF. CDR3 sequence (DNA): TGTGCCAGCAGCCGGGGACTAGCGGAGACCCAGTACTTC.

This sequence joins TRBV7-2 and TRBJ2-7; D is uncertain. V shed 5 bases and J shed 5 bases, with 16 bases lying between them. Looked up from germline, CDR1 is SGHTA and CDR2 is FQGNSA. The CDR3 is 14 amino acids. In DNA form, the CDR3 reads TGTGCCAGCAGCCCGCGGCAGGCCCCCCACGAGCAGTACTTC. Translated: CASSPRQAPHEQYF.

This clonotype was seen more than once but under ten times. The genes are TRBV7-2 and TRBJ2-5; 15 bases agree with TRBD2. The junction had 11 bases not matched to a gene; V was cut back by 7 bases and J by 5 bases. Germline V gene sequence: CDR1 SGHTA, CDR2 FQGNSA. This CDR3 is built from 17 residues. Here the CDR3 reads CASTFTGTSGGWETQYF. In DNA form, the CDR3 reads TGTGCCAGCACCTTCACCGGGACTAGCGGGGGGTGGGAGACCCAGTACTTC.

This clonotype was picked up many times. V usage is TRBV10-3 and J usage is TRBJ2-1, with 8 bases aligning to TRBD2. Trimming at V came to 3 bases and at J to 6 bases, leaving 7 bases not matched to a gene. Looked up from germline, CDR1 is ENHRY and CDR2 is SYGVKD. CDR3 size: 15 residues. The CDR3: CAISDRAGGLNEQFF. DNA for the CDR3: TGTGCCATCAGTGATCGGGCGGGAGGCCTCAATGAGCAGTTCTTC.

This clonotype has a count of ten or more. The V call is TRBV28, the J call TRBJ2-3; D unclear. V lost 6 bases to trimming and J lost 0 bases, with 13 bases between them. Germline V gene data show CDR1 as MDHEN and CDR2 as SYDVKM. CDR3 length: 15 residues. For the CDR3, the DNA is TGTGCCAGCAGACTCACTGAATTTAGCACAGATACGCAGTATTTT. Amino acid sequence: CASRLTEFSTDTQYF.

This clonotype occurred many times. The chain combines TRBV3-1 with TRBJ1-2; unclear D gene. Germline loops: CDR1 LGHDT, CDR2 YNNKEL (reference sequence). The CDR3 totals 12 residues. Trimming left V 1 base short and J 3 bases short, with 3 bases between. In DNA, the CDR3 is TGTGCCAGCAGCCAAGGGGACTATGGCTACACCTTC. As protein: CASSQGDYGYTF.

This clonotype was seen repeatedly, ten times or more. The chain uses TRBV11-2 and TRBJ2-3; D remains ambiguous. Germline lookup yields CDR1 SGHAT and CDR2 FQNNGV. The CDR3 totals 11 residues. Trimming left V 5 bases short and J 8 bases short, with 8 bases between. The CDR3 sequence: CASSLPGTQYF. Here the CDR3 DNA reads TGTGCCAGCAGCCTCCCTGGTACGCAGTATTTT.

This clonotype has a count of ten or more. This chain joins TRBV20-1 and TRBJ2-1; 8 bases fit TRBD2. With V trimmed by 1 base and J by 6 bases, 8 bases remained unmatched. There are 15 residues in the CDR3. From germline, CDR1 is DFQATT and CDR2 SNEGSKA (reference sequence). CDR3: CSARVAGGRSNEQFF. The DNA for the CDR3 is TGCAGTGCTAGAGTTGCGGGGGGCCGGAGCAATGAGCAGTTCTTC.

This clonotype was observed at least ten times. This chain joins TRBV20-1 and TRBJ2-1; D is possibly TRBD2 (5 bases). The CDR3 has 14 amino acids. The V and J ends lost 2 bases and 4 bases respectively, with 12 bases between them. Germline values: CDR1 DFQATT, CDR2 SNEGSKA (reference sequence). The CDR3: CSARRASRYNEQFF. The CDR3 DNA sequence: TGCAGTGCTAGAAGGGCTAGCAGATACAATGAGCAGTTCTTC.

This clonotype was counted at least ten times. This chain joins TRBV20-1 and TRBJ2-6; 12 positions agree with TRBD2. The CDR3 spans 15 residues. In germline, CDR1 is DFQATT, CDR2 SNEGSKA (reference sequence). V was pared by 5 bases and J by 1 base, with 0 bases of the junction left unmatched. In DNA form, the CDR3 reads TGCAGTGCTCTAGCGGGAGGGTCTGGGGCCAACGTCCTGACTTTC. It yields the protein CSALAGGSGANVLTF.

This clonotype was picked up many times. The chain combines TRBV5-6 with TRBJ1-2; TRBD1 is a possible D gene (5 bases). CDR1 is SGHDT and CDR2 is YYEEEE in the germline V gene. Deletions cut 0 bases from V and 6 bases from J, with 15 bases between. The CDR3 covers 15 residues. The CDR3 sequence: CASSLETGPRDGYTF. CDR3 DNA sequence: TGTGCCAGCAGCTTGGAAACAGGCCCGCGGGATGGCTACACCTTC.

The chain couples TRBV11-1 to TRBJ2-1; 10 bases are shared with TRBD2. Trimming took 3 bases from V and 2 from J; bases not matched to a gene: 1. Germline CDR1 is SGHAT and CDR2 is FQDESV (reference sequence). This CDR3 has 15 residues. For the CDR3, the DNA is TGTGCCAGCAGCTTTAGCGGGGGGACCTACAATGAGCAGTTCTTC. Its translation: CASSFSGGTYNEQFF.

In its sample, this clonotype was seen many times. J is TRBJ2-1 and V is TRBV18; possible D gene TRBD1, 6 bases. The CDR3 has 15 amino acids. V was clipped by 3 bases and J by 4 bases, with 13 bases between them. The V gene's germline CDR1 is KGHSH and CDR2 LQKENI. This CDR3 reads CASSPLQGRYNEQFF. The DNA of the CDR3 is TGTGCCAGCTCACCTTTACAGGGAAGGTACAATGAGCAGTTCTTC. Full variable domain (outside the CDR3, taken from reference TRBV18 and TRBJ2-1): NAGVMQNPRHLVRRRGQEARLRCSPMKGHSHVYWYRQLPEEGLKFMVYLQKENIIDESGMPKERFSAEFPKEGPSILRIQQVVRGDSAAYFCASSPLQGRYNEQFFGPGTRLTVL.

This clonotype was observed at least ten times. The chain recombines TRBV20-1 with TRBJ2-1; 11 bases line up with TRBD1. CDR3 length equals 15 residues. Germline V CDR1 and CDR2: DFQATT, SNEGSKA (reference sequence). Trimming took 4 bases from V and 4 from J; bases not matched to a gene: 6. CDR3 loop: CSATGDRGSYNEQFF. The CDR3 DNA follows: TGCAGTGCTACCGGGGACAGGGGGTCATACAATGAGCAGTTCTTC.